The 12 T cell receptor beta chains below were found in one sample sequenced in a study of cytomegalovirus exposure and HLA in healthy donors. The PCR had 60 Vbeta and 13 Jbeta primers. Measured with immunoSEQ multiplex PCR; TCRdb has only the in-frame clones, and not every one. Of about 260,000 clones in the sample, around two thirds were seen once. Sequenced material: PBMCs. These receptors were obtained from a female donor in good health and CMV-seronegative.

The chain joins TRBV28 to TRBJ2-7, with 8 bases fitting TRBD2. Germline CDR1 reads MDHEN; CDR2 reads SYDVKM. J lost 0 bases, V lost 8 bases, and 9 bases had no gene match. This CDR3 is built from 15 residues. Written as DNA, the CDR3 is TGTGCCAGCTCTGTCGGCGGGAGGCCCTCCTACGAGCAGTACTTC. Amino acids: CASSVGGRPSYEQYF.

V gene TRBV2 combines with J gene TRBJ1-2; 8 bases match TRBD1. CDR3 length: 15 residues. Trimming cost V 5 bases and J 4 bases; bases outside gene matches: 9. Germline CDR1 and CDR2: SNHLY and FYNNEI. The CDR3 DNA reads as TGTGCCAGCAGTATCGGACAGGGTGAGGGCTATGGCTACACCTTC. Its translation is CASSIGQGEGYGYTF. Full variable domain (rest looked up from reference TRBV2 and TRBJ1-2): EPEVTQTPSHQVTQMGQEVILRCVPISNHLYFYWYRQILGQKVEFLVSFYNNEISEKSEIFDDQFSVERPDGSNFTLKIRSTKLEDSAMYFCASSIGQGEGYGYTFGSGTRLTVV.

The chain combines TRBV7-6 with TRBJ2-1; 8 positions agree with TRBD1. This CDR3 is built from 16 residues. Germline V lookup: CDR1 SGHVS, CDR2 FNYEAQ. J was trimmed by 3 bases and V by 3 bases; bases with no gene match: 7. The CDR3 region is CASSFLTGDGYNEQFF. In DNA form, the CDR3 reads TGTGCCAGCAGCTTCCTGACAGGGGACGGCTACAATGAGCAGTTCTTC.

J is TRBJ1-5 and V is TRBV10-2; D unresolved. The V end was cut by 3 bases, the J end by 2 bases, with 11 bases between. The CDR3 totals 15 residues. Germline CDR1 reads WSHSY; CDR2 reads SAAADI. CDR3 residues: CASSDWLSGNQPQHF. CDR3 nucleotide sequence: TGCGCCAGCAGTGATTGGTTAAGCGGCAATCAGCCCCAGCATTTT.

Only a few counts were recorded for this clone. The V and J genes are TRBV28 and TRBJ1-1; 10 positions agree with TRBD1. V shed 6 bases, J shed 1 base, and the junction held 14 bases outside the gene matches. Per the germline V gene, CDR1 is MDHEN and CDR2 is SYDVKM. The CDR3 is made up of 18 amino acids. CDR3 in DNA: TGTGCCAGCAGCCCGGGACAGGGGTTAAAACTTTGGAACACTGAAGCTTTCTTT. This gives the protein CASSPGQGLKLWNTEAFF.

The chain combines TRBV4-1 with TRBJ2-1; TRBD1 might be the D (6 bases). This CDR3 contains 13 residues. Germline V CDR1 and CDR2: MGHRA, YSYEKL. Trimming cost V 4 bases and J 6 bases, with 10 bases left between them. This CDR3 reads CASSLRDINEQFF. Here the CDR3 DNA reads TGCGCCAGCAGCCTCCGGGACATCAATGAGCAGTTCTTC.

The chain couples TRBV4-1 to TRBJ2-3; TRBD2 matches at 11 bases. The junction had 13 bases not matched to a gene; V was cut back by 4 bases and J by 4 bases. CDR1 and CDR2 from the germline V gene are MGHRA and YSYEKL. The CDR3 runs to 18 residues. This CDR3 is CASSRPRAGTSGPDTQYF. CDR3 in DNA: TGCGCCAGCAGCCGCCCTAGGGCCGGGACTAGCGGTCCAGATACGCAGTATTTT.

The rearrangement joins TRBV14 to TRBJ2-7; no definite D call. The V and J ends lost 3 bases and 2 bases respectively, with 11 bases between them. CDR3 length: 14 amino acids. Per germline, CDR1 SGHDN and CDR2 FVKESK. In nucleotides, the CDR3 is TGTGCCAGCAGCCAGGCCCCCCCAACCTACGAGCAGTACTTC. Amino acid sequence: CASSQAPPTYEQYF.

The rearrangement links TRBV10-3 to TRBJ2-1; D perhaps matches TRBD2 (6 bases). CDR1 is ENHRY and CDR2 is SYGVKD in the germline V gene. There are 14 residues in the CDR3. Trimming took 4 bases from V and 6 from J, leaving 13 bases between them. As DNA, the CDR3 is TGTGCCATCAGTGGGGGGGTAGGGGTCAATGAGCAGTTCTTC. Its protein product is CAISGGVGVNEQFF.

This clone was seen more than once but under ten times. This chain uses TRBV2 with TRBJ2-7; unclear D gene. Between the trimmed V and J ends, which lost 0 bases and 7 bases, there was a span of 4 bases. This CDR3 has 11 amino acids. CDR1 and CDR2 (germline): SNHLY, FYNNEI. CDR3: CASSEAAEQYF. The CDR3 DNA follows: TGTGCCAGCAGTGAAGCGGCAGAGCAGTACTTC.

This clone was picked up a small number of times. J is TRBJ1-2 and V is TRBV7-2; D is unclear. V was clipped by 5 bases and J by 6 bases, with 19 bases between them. Germline assignment: CDR1 SGHTA and CDR2 FQGNSA. CDR3 size: 15 residues. The CDR3 sequence is CASSQREGVLDGYTF. CDR3 nucleotide sequence: TGTGCCAGCAGCCAGCGAGAGGGTGTGTTGGATGGCTACACCTTC.

The V and J genes are TRBV18 and TRBJ2-1; 13 bases agree with TRBD2. From germline, CDR1 is KGHSH and CDR2 LQKENI. With 5 bases clipped from V and 3 bases from J, the junction kept 4 bases outside the gene matches. There are 16 residues in the CDR3. The CDR3 DNA reads TGTGCCAGCTCAAAGGGACTAGCGGGGTACTACAATGAGCAGTTCTTC. Its protein is CASSKGLAGYYNEQFF. Using reference TRBV18 and TRBJ2-1 for the parts outside the CDR3, the full variable domain is NAGVMQNPRHLVRRRGQEARLRCSPMKGHSHVYWYRQLPEEGLKFMVYLQKENIIDESGMPKERFSAEFPKEGPSILRIQQVVRGDSAAYFCASSKGLAGYYNEQFFGPGTRLTVL.